These T cell receptor beta chains were read from a single sample in a study of blood T cell repertoires in COVID-19. Data came from immunoSEQ multiplex PCR; TCRdb stores just in-frame clones and leaves some out. The sample has about 250,000 clones, around three quarters seen once. The sample was peripheral blood. Every receptor here comes from a woman older than 75 with acute or convalescent COVID-19. Each CDR3 is given without its conserved first and last residue. A row's size may be missing; if present it is once, few, many or a size class.

V	size	CDR3
TRBV18	-	ASSPPYGIGAYEQY
TRBV5-1	-	ASSLAQQVTGELF
TRBV7-2	-	ASRTRNSPLH
TRBV24-1	-	ATSDPKDRTPDTQY
TRBV18	once	ASSRPTRDNEQF
TRBV6-5	-	ASSYSSGREGQPQH
TRBV6-5	-	ASSYSLSNTEAF
TRBV7-9	-	ASRSAGSQETQY
TRBV19	-	ASSPGQRKTTVGYGYT
TRBV19	-	ASSIGGARIVSGANVLT
TRBV19	-	ASSLRGRTEAF